This T cell receptor (beta chain) stems from a study of blood T cell repertoires in COVID-19. Study summary: The analysed material was cDNA or gDNA that came from T cells, B-cell-depleted T cells, or PBMCs.

Germline CDR1 is MNHEY and CDR2 is SMNVEV (reference sequence). The CDR3 is 17 residues long. The trim removed 5 bases at V and 0 bases at J, leaving 3 bases unmatched. Using immunoSEQ multiplex PCR, the repertoire was profiled, and TCRdb retains in-frame clones only, with some absent. Here the sample spans hundreds of thousands of clones, 88% being singletons. The specimen sequenced was peripheral blood. The chain joins TRBV27 to TRBJ1-6; TRBD1 agrees at 11 bases. The source of this sequence is a man aged 18 to 30 with active or convalescent COVID-19. The CDR3 nucleotides are TGTGCCAGCAGTCCAGGGACAGGGGGCTCCTATAATTCACCCCTCCACTTT. This sequence encodes CASSPGTGGSYNSPLHF.